This TCR beta chain was identified during a study of T cell responses to AZD1222 COVID-19 vaccine. This CDR3 is built from 13 residues. CDR1 and CDR2 from the germline V gene are WNHNN and SYGVQD (reference sequence). Trimming pared 4 bases from V and 6 bases from J, leaving 12 bases between. Sequencing was performed with immunoSEQ multiplex PCR; in TCRdb, only in-frame clones are kept and a portion is missing. The sample consists of approximately 89,000 clones, around nine tenths of them appearing once. General study results and limits: Females outnumbered males among donors, who were mostly white British; clonal diversity was possibly underestimated. Reportedly, nearly half of unique spike TCRs recognized epitopes outside B.1.351/B.1.1.7 mutations. The number of AZD1222 recipients seropositive at baseline was only five or six.

For this clone: Its antigen is as yet unknown.

The chain uses TRBV10-1 and TRBJ1-1; D uncertain. The receptor was isolated from an adult in good health. The sample consisted of peripheral blood, taken on day 0 of MenACWY control vaccination. As DNA, the CDR3 is TGCGCCAGCAGTGGCGCAGGAGCCCCTGAAGCTTTCTTT. It is translated as CASSGAGAPEAFF.